The rows below give T cell receptor beta chains drawn from one sample of a study of blood T cell repertoires in COVID-19. Using immunoSEQ multiplex PCR, the repertoire was profiled, and TCRdb retains in-frame clones only, with some absent. Found here are 300,000 to 400,000 clones, around nine tenths of them singletons; the top ten hold 3% to 4%. Material for sequencing was peripheral blood. The receptors here all came from a woman between 18 and 30 years old who had recovered from COVID-19. The CDR3 runs from the conserved cysteine through the conserved F or W. The D gene is left open where the match is weak. Size tells how often a clone was seen (once, few, many) or the class of an expanded clone, and some rows leave it out.

d_gene: -
v_gene: TRBV6-2/TRBV6-3
abundance: -
j_gene: TRBJ1-2
CDR3nt: TGTGCCAGCAGCCGGGCCGTCTATGGCTACACCTTC
CDR3aa: CASSRAVYGYTF

d_gene: TRBD1
v_gene: TRBV6-1
abundance: -
j_gene: TRBJ1-4
CDR3nt: TGTGCCAGCACAAACAGGGGTACTAATGAAAAACTGTTTTTT
CDR3aa: CASTNRGTNEKLFF

d_gene: TRBD2
v_gene: TRBV28
abundance: -
j_gene: TRBJ2-5
CDR3nt: TGTGCCACCCAACTAGCGGGGCAAGAGACCCAGTACTTC
CDR3aa: CATQLAGQETQYF

d_gene: TRBD2
v_gene: TRBV5-1
abundance: -
j_gene: TRBJ2-2
CDR3nt: TGCGCCAGCAGCTTCGGACTAGCGGGAGTCGGCGGCACCGGGGAGCTGTTTTTT
CDR3aa: CASSFGLAGVGGTGELFF

d_gene: -
v_gene: TRBV5-6
abundance: -
j_gene: TRBJ1-2
CDR3nt: TGTGCCAGCAGTCTTAACTATGGCTACACCTTC
CDR3aa: CASSLNYGYTF

d_gene: -
v_gene: TRBV5-1
abundance: -
j_gene: TRBJ1-3
CDR3nt: TGCGCCAGCAGCTTTGACAGGCCCCGGGACACCATATATTTT
CDR3aa: CASSFDRPRDTIYF

d_gene: -
v_gene: TRBV6-2/TRBV6-3
abundance: -
j_gene: TRBJ2-2
CDR3nt: TGTGCCAGCAGTGGGCTAAGGGGGAGAGGAACCGGGGAGCTGTTTTTT
CDR3aa: CASSGLRGRGTGELFF

d_gene: TRBD1
v_gene: TRBV5-1
abundance: -
j_gene: TRBJ2-3
CDR3nt: TGCGCCAGCAGCGGGAGACAGGGGCTCACAGATACGCAGTATTTT
CDR3aa: CASSGRQGLTDTQYF

d_gene: TRBD1
v_gene: TRBV25-1
abundance: once
j_gene: TRBJ1-3
CDR3nt: TGTGCCAGCAGTGGACAGGGCACTGGAAACACCATATATTTT
CDR3aa: CASSGQGTGNTIYF

d_gene: -
v_gene: TRBV5-8
abundance: -
j_gene: TRBJ2-1
CDR3nt: TGTGCCAGCAGCTTGGGACTGTACGCACCTTTGTTCTTC
CDR3aa: CASSLGLYAPLFF

d_gene: TRBD1
v_gene: TRBV9
abundance: -
j_gene: TRBJ1-1
CDR3nt: TGTGCCAGCAGCGTAGGGACAGGGGCTAACACTGAAGCTTTCTTT
CDR3aa: CASSVGTGANTEAFF

d_gene: TRBD1
v_gene: TRBV7-2
abundance: -
j_gene: TRBJ1-3
CDR3nt: TGTGCCAGCAGGGGGACAGGGGGATATTCTGGAAACACCATATATTTT
CDR3aa: CASRGTGGYSGNTIYF

d_gene: -
v_gene: TRBV6-2/TRBV6-3
abundance: -
j_gene: TRBJ2-1
CDR3nt: TGTGCCAGCAGTTTGGGCGTAGTTTATGAGCAGTTCTTC
CDR3aa: CASSLGVVYEQFF

d_gene: -
v_gene: TRBV6-2/TRBV6-3
abundance: few
j_gene: TRBJ2-3
CDR3nt: TGTGCCAGCAGTTACTCGGTTTACGACATCACAGATACGCAGTATTTT
CDR3aa: CASSYSVYDITDTQYF

d_gene: TRBD1
v_gene: TRBV6-5
abundance: -
j_gene: TRBJ1-1
CDR3nt: TGTGCCAGCACGAAACAGGGGTCGAACACTGAAGCTTTCTTT
CDR3aa: CASTKQGSNTEAFF